The 21 T cell receptor beta chains below all came from one sample that was sequenced in a study of blood T cell repertoires in COVID-19. The repertoire was sequenced with immunoSEQ multiplex PCR; TCRdb's copy has only in-frame clones and lacks some. This table has 200,000 to 300,000 clones, approximately 83% appearing once. Source material: peripheral blood. The origin of the receptors is an elderly man with acute or convalescent COVID-19.

The chain links TRBV11-3 to TRBJ2-7; TRBD1 agrees at 8 bases. The CDR3 spans 14 residues. Trimming at V came to 1 base and at J to 5 bases, leaving 4 bases not matched to a gene. Per the germline V gene, CDR1 is SGHNT and CDR2 is YENEEA. The CDR3 sequence is CASSLGQGSDEQYF. In DNA form, the CDR3 reads TGTGCCAGCAGCTTAGGACAGGGGAGCGACGAGCAGTACTTC.

The chain combines TRBV7-9 with TRBJ1-5, with TRBD1 identical over 9 bases. Germline trimming cut 4 bases from V and 4 bases from J; bases unmatched to any gene: 2. The length of the CDR3 is 14 residues. Germline lookup yields CDR1 SEHNR and CDR2 FQNEAQ (reference sequence). The CDR3 region is CASSWDRANQPQHF. In DNA form, the CDR3 reads TGTGCCAGCAGCTGGGACAGGGCAAATCAGCCCCAGCATTTT.

The chain combines TRBV7-8 with TRBJ2-1; no clear D. The V end was cut by 1 base, the J end by 0 bases, with 10 bases between. Germline lookup yields CDR1 SGHVS and CDR2 FQNEAQ. CDR3 length equals 16 residues. The CDR3 DNA is TGTGCCAGCAGCTTAGTAAGCTCAAACTCCTACAATGAGCAGTTCTTC. This sequence encodes CASSLVSSNSYNEQFF. Combining the CDR3 with reference TRBV7-8 and TRBJ2-1 gives the whole variable domain GAGVSQSPRYKVAKRGQDVALRCDPISGHVSLFWYQQALGQGPEFLTYFQNEAQLDKSGLPSDRFFAERPEGSVSTLKIQRTQQEDSAVYLCASSLVSSNSYNEQFFGPGTRLTVL.

This clone was counted between two and nine times. The chain is built from TRBV4-1 and TRBJ1-5; D is possibly TRBD1 (5 bases). Germline values: CDR1 MGHRA, CDR2 YSYEKL. This CDR3 comprises 17 residues. Between the trimmed V and J ends, which lost 4 bases and 1 base, there was a span of 17 bases. The CDR3 region is CASSLGHVITSNQPQHF. As DNA, the CDR3 is TGCGCCAGCAGCCTAGGACACGTTATAACCAGCAATCAGCCCCAGCATTTT.

This clone was recorded once. V and J are TRBV6-5 and TRBJ1-6; TRBD1 might be the D (6 bases). The V end lost 10 bases, the J end lost 11 bases, and 15 bases lay between the germline ends. CDR3 length equals 12 residues. From germline, CDR1 is MNHEY and CDR2 SVGAGI. The CDR3 bases are TGTGCCACTTCACCGGGGGGCCCACCCCTCCACTTT. It codes for CATSPGGPPLHF.

The CDR3 coding sequence is TGTGCCAGCAGCCGGAGTCTAGCGGGGCTAGCTGGGGCCTACGAGCAGTACTTC. It is translated as CASSRSLAGLAGAYEQYF. This chain joins TRBV3-1 (or the pseudogene TRBV3-2) and TRBJ2-7, with 9 bases fitting TRBD2. V shed 4 bases, J shed 2 bases, and the junction held 15 bases outside the gene matches. The CDR3 runs 18 residues. Germline V gives CDR1 LGHDT, CDR2 YNNKEL (reference sequence).

This rearrangement joins TRBV27 to TRBJ1-2; D may be TRBD1 (6 bases). This CDR3 region has 16 residues. Germline CDR1 is MNHEY and CDR2 is SMNVEV (reference sequence). The V end lost 4 bases, the J end lost 1 base, and 16 bases lay between the germline ends. CDR3 residues: CASSSYGTSFNYGYTF. CDR3 DNA: TGTGCCAGCAGTTCGTACGGGACATCTTTTAACTATGGCTACACCTTC.

The rearrangement links TRBV18 to TRBJ2-7, with D possibly being TRBD1 (5 bases). V lost 0 bases to trimming and J lost 0 bases, with 12 bases between them. Germline loops: CDR1 KGHSH, CDR2 LQKENI. The CDR3 extends over 16 amino acids. CDR3: CASSPPQGSFSYEQYF. The CDR3 nucleotides read TGTGCCAGCTCACCACCCCAGGGTTCCTTCTCCTACGAGCAGTACTTC.

The chain has TRBV7-2 and TRBJ2-2, with TRBD1 matching over 9 bases. This CDR3 comprises 15 residues. J lost 8 bases, V lost 5 bases, and 9 bases had no gene match. In germline, CDR1 is SGHTA, CDR2 FQGNSA. The CDR3 DNA follows: TGTGCCAGCAGCCGTTCCGGACAGGGGTGGGGGGAGCTGTTTTTT. Protein sequence: CASSRSGQGWGELFF.

The rearrangement uses TRBV9 and TRBJ2-3, with 11 bases fitting TRBD2. Germline CDR1 is SGDLS and CDR2 is YYNGEE. CDR3 size: 15 residues. V trimming: 4 bases; J trimming: 4 bases; junction bases outside the gene matches: 5. The chain's CDR3 is CASSFGTSGADTQYF. DNA of the CDR3: TGTGCCAGCAGCTTCGGGACTAGCGGTGCAGATACGCAGTATTTT.

The chain joins TRBV2 to TRBJ2-7; 8 bases are a match to TRBD1. V shed 5 bases and J 4 bases; nucleotides not matched to a gene: 10. Germline assignment: CDR1 SNHLY and CDR2 FYNNEI. The CDR3 loop spans 15 amino acids. The CDR3 here is CASSFGQGISYEQYF. The CDR3 DNA reads as TGTGCCAGCAGTTTTGGACAGGGAATTTCGTACGAGCAGTACTTC.

The count of this clone is one. This chain links TRBV4-1 with TRBJ2-7, with 10 bases identical to TRBD1. CDR1 is MGHRA, CDR2 YSYEKL, per germline. Trimming at V came to 1 base and at J to 2 bases, leaving 5 bases not matched to a gene. This CDR3 has 16 residues. CDR3 nucleotide sequence: TGCGCCAGCAGCCAAGCCCTGGGACAGGGGACCTACGAGCAGTACTTC. Protein sequence: CASSQALGQGTYEQYF.

V is TRBV28 and J is TRBJ1-2; D remains unclear. Deletions cut 6 bases from V and 5 bases from J, with 13 bases between. Germline V lookup: CDR1 MDHEN, CDR2 SYDVKM. The CDR3 sequence is 13 residues long. The CDR3 sequence: CASSPEPEYGYTF. In nucleotides, the CDR3 is TGTGCCAGCAGCCCGGAGCCAGAGTATGGCTACACCTTC.

The table lists this clone with a few counts. The chain is built from TRBV7-3 and TRBJ2-7, with 9 bases fitting TRBD2. This CDR3 region has 16 residues. J gave up 2 bases and V 7 bases, and 12 bases lay outside the gene matches. Germline CDR1 reads SGHTA; CDR2 reads FQGTGA. The CDR3 reads CASTPIPGLATYEQYF. In DNA form, the CDR3 reads TGTGCCAGCACCCCCATCCCGGGACTAGCCACCTACGAGCAGTACTTC. The full variable domain, its missing parts supplied by reference TRBV7-3 and TRBJ2-7, is GAGVSQTPSNKVTEKGKYVELRCDPISGHTALYWYRQSLGQGPEFLIYFQGTGAADDSGLPNDRFFAVRPEGSVSTLKIQRTERGDSAVYLCASTPIPGLATYEQYFGPGTRLTVT.

The V and J genes are TRBV19 and TRBJ1-2; D gene ambiguous. Germline V gene data show CDR1 as LNHDA and CDR2 as SQIVND (reference sequence). The CDR3 covers 14 residues. V gave up 9 bases and J gave up 3 bases, with 17 bases separating them. The CDR3 protein is CASLERRGYYGYTF. The CDR3 coding sequence is TGTGCCAGCCTAGAACGACGGGGATACTATGGCTACACCTTC.

The chain uses TRBV5-6 and TRBJ1-2; D gene uncertain. The CDR3 totals 14 residues. Germline-derived CDR1 and CDR2 are SGHDT and YYEEEE. The V gene lost 2 bases and the J gene lost 8 bases, with 16 bases spanning the gap. The CDR3 bases are TGTGCCAGCAGCTTAAAGGTCGCGGGGTTCGGCTACACCTTC. Translated, it gives CASSLKVAGFGYTF.

This chain joins TRBV2 and TRBJ1-1, with no clear D. Trimming removed 1 base at V and 6 bases at J, with 15 bases between. The CDR3 spans 15 residues. Per the germline V gene, CDR1 is SNHLY and CDR2 is FYNNEI. CDR3 DNA sequence: TGTGCCAGCAGTGAAGGGAGAGGGAGGTTGTCTGAAGCTTTCTTT. Translating gives CASSEGRGRLSEAFF.

This clone has a single count. This chain connects TRBV11-2 to TRBJ2-6; 7 nucleotides line up with TRBD1. Germline CDR1 is SGHAT and CDR2 is FQNNGV. There are 18 residues in the CDR3. Trimming at V came to 6 bases and at J to 6 bases, leaving 17 bases not matched to a gene. The CDR3 here is CASRGEGAAVMVANVLTF. DNA for the CDR3: TGTGCCAGCAGAGGCGAGGGGGCCGCAGTGATGGTGGCCAACGTCCTGACTTTC.

This clone was seen just once. This chain uses TRBV9 with TRBJ2-3; 12 nucleotides line up with TRBD1. The CDR3 has 16 residues. V lost 2 bases to trimming and J lost 4 bases; unmatched junction nucleotides: 5. CDR1 is SGDLS, CDR2 YYNGEE, per germline. The CDR3 here is CASSVGTGGGADTQYF. Written as DNA, the CDR3 is TGTGCCAGCAGCGTCGGGACAGGGGGCGGAGCAGATACGCAGTATTTT. Filled out from reference TRBV9 and TRBJ2-3, the complete variable domain reads DSGVTQTPKHLITATGQRVTLRCSPRSGDLSVYWYQQSLDQGLQFLIQYYNGEERAKGNILERFSAQQFPDLHSELNLSSLELGDSALYFCASSVGTGGGADTQYFGPGTRLTVL.

A few counts support this clone. The V call is TRBV7-2, the J call TRBJ1-1; TRBD1 is a possible D gene (6 bases). CDR1 is SGHTA, CDR2 FQGNSA, per germline. V lost 3 bases to trimming and J lost 6 bases, with 11 bases between them. This CDR3 is built from 13 residues. The DNA of the CDR3 is TGTGCCAGCAGCTTCGGGACACGATCTGAAGCTTTCTTT. This encodes CASSFGTRSEAFF.

V and J are TRBV6-5 and TRBJ2-1; a weak D match, TRBD2 (5 bases). This CDR3 comprises 15 residues. CDR1 MNHEY and CDR2 SVGAGI come from the germline V gene. The V gene lost 6 bases and the J gene lost 1 base, with 13 bases spanning the gap. CDR3 sequence reads: CASSLNSGSYNEQFF. The DNA of the CDR3 is TGTGCCAGCAGCCTTAACTCGGGGTCCTACAATGAGCAGTTCTTC.